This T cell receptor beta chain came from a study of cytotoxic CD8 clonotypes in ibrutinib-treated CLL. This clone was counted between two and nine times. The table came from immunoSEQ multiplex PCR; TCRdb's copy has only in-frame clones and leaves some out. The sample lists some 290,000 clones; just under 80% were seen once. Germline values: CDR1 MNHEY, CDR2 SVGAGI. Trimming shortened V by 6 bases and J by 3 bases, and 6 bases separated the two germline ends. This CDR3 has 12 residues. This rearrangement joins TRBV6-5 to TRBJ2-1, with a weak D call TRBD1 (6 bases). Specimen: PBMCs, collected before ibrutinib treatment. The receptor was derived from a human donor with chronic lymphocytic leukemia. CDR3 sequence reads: CASSRGYNEQFF. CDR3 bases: TGTGCCAGCAGCAGGGGCTACAATGAGCAGTTCTTC.